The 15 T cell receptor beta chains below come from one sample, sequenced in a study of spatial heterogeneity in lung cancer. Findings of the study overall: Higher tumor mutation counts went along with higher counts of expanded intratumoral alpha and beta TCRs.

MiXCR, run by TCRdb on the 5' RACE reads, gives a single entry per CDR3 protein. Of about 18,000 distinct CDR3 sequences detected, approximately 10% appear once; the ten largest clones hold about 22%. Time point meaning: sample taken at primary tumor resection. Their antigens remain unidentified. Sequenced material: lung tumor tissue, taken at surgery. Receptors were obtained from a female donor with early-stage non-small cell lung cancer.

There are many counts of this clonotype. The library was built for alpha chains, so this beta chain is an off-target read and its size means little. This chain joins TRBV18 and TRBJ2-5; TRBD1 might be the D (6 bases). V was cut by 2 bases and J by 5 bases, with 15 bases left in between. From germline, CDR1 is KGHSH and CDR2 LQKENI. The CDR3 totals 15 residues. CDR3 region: CASSPSLGARETQYF. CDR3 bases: TGTGCCAGCTCACCAAGTTTGGGGGCACGGGAGACCCAGTACTTC.

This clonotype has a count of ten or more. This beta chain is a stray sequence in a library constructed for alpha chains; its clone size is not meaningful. The CDR3 DNA reads TGTGCCAGCAGCCAAGAAGGTAGAGGACCGCAGTACTTC. Amino acids: CASSQEGRGPQYF. The chain has TRBV14 and TRBJ2-7; D call uncertain. From germline, CDR1 is SGHDN and CDR2 FVKESK. The CDR3 consists of 13 residues. The V end was cut by 0 bases, the J end by 9 bases, with 12 bases between.

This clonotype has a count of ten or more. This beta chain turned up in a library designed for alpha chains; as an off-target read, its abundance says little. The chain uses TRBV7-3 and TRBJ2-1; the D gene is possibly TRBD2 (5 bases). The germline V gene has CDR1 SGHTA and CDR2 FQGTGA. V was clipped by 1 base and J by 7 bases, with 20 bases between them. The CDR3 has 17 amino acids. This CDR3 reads CASSLRGGRVSGNEQFF. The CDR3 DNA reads TGTGCCAGCAGCTTAAGGGGTGGTAGAGTTTCGGGAAATGAGCAGTTCTTC.

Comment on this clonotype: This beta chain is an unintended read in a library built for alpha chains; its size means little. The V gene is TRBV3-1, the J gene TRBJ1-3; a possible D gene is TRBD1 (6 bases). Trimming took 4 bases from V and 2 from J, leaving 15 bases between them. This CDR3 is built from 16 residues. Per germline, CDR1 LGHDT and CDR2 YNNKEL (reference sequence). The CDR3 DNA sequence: TGTGCCAGCAGCCGGCGTGGGGGGGCGGCTGGAAACACCATATATTTT. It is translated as CASSRRGGAAGNTIYF. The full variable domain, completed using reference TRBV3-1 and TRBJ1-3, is DTAVSQTPKYLVTQMGNDKSIKCEQNLGHDTMYWYKQDSKKFLKIMFSYNNKELIINETVPNRFSPKSPDKAHLNLHINSLELGDSAVYFCASSRRGGAAGNTIYFGEGSWLTVV.

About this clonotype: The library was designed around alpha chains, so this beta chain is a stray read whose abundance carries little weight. In nucleotides, the CDR3 is TGTGCCAGTAGCCTGACGGGACAGGGAGGATATGGCTACACCTTC. It is translated as CASSLTGQGGYGYTF. V gene TRBV19 combines with J gene TRBJ1-2; 9 bases align to TRBD1. With V trimmed by 6 bases and J by 5 bases, 10 bases remained unmatched. The germline V gene encodes CDR1 LNHDA and CDR2 SQIVND (reference sequence). The CDR3 has 15 residues.

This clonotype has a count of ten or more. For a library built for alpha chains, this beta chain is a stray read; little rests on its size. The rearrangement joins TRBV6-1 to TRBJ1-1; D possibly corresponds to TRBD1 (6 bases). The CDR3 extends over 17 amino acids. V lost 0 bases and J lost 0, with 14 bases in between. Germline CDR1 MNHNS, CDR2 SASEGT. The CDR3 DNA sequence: TGTGCCAGCAGTGAAGCGCTCAGGGGCGGAATGAACACTGAAGCTTTCTTT. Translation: CASSEALRGGMNTEAFF.

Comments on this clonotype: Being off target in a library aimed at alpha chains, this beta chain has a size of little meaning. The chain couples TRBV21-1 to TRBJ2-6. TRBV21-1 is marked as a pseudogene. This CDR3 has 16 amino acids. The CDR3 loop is CASSPRVPTGANVLTF. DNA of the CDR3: TGTGCCAGCAGCCCAAGGGTACCTACCGGGGCCAACGTCCTGACTTTC.

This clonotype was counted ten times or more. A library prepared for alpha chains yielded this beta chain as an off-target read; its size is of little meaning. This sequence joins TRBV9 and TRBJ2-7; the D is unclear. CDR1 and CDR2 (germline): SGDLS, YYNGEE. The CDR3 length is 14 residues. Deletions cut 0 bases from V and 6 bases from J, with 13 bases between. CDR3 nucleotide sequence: TGTGCCAGCAGCGTAGCTGGTAGGTTCTCCGAGCAGTACTTC. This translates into CASSVAGRFSEQYF.

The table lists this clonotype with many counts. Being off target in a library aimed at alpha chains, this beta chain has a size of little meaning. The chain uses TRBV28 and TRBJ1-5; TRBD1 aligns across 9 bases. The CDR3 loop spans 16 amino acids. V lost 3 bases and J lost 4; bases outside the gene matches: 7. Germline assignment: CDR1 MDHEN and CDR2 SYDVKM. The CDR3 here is CASSFRRTGDNQPQHF. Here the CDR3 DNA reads TGTGCCAGCAGTTTCCGACGGACAGGGGATAATCAGCCCCAGCATTTT.

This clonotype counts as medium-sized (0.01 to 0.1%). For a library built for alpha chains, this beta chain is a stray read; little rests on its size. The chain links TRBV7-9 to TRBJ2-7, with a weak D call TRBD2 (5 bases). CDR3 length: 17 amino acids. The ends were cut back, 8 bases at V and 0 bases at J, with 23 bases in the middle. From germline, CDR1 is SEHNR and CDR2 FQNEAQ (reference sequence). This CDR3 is CASDLQANDGNSYEQYF. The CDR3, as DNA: TGTGCCAGCGACTTACAAGCCAACGACGGGAACTCCTACGAGCAGTACTTC.

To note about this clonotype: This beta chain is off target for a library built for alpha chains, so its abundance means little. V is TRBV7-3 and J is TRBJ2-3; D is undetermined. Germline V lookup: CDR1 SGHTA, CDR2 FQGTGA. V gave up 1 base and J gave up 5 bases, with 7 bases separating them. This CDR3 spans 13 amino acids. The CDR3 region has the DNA TGTGCCAGCAGCTTAATGGGCCTAGATACGCAGTATTTT. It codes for CASSLMGLDTQYF.

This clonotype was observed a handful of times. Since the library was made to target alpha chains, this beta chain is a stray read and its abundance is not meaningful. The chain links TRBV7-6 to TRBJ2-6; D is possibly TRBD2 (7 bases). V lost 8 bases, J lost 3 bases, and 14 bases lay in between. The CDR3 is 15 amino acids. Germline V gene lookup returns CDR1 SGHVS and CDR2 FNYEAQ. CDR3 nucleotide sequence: TGTGCCAGCGGGGGGGCCCTCAGTGGGGCCAACGTCCTGACTTTC. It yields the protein CASGGALSGANVLTF.

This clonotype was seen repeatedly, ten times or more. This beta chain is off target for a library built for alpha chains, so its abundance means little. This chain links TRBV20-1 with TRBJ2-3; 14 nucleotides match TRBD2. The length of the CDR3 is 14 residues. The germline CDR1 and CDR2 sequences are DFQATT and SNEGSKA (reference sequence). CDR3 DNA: TGCAGCGAGACTAGCGGGGGGGCCGAAGATACGCAGTATTTT. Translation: CSETSGGAEDTQYF.

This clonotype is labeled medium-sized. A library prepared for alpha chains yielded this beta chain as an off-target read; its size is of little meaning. Here the CDR3 DNA reads TGTGCCAGCAGTTTATCGGCCGGACTAATTGAAGCTTTCTTT. Protein sequence: CASSLSAGLIEAFF. This sequence joins TRBV28 and TRBJ1-1, with unresolved D. The CDR3 extends over 14 amino acids. Trimming cost V 1 base and J 7 bases, with 13 bases left between them. CDR1 is MDHEN and CDR2 is SYDVKM in the germline V gene.

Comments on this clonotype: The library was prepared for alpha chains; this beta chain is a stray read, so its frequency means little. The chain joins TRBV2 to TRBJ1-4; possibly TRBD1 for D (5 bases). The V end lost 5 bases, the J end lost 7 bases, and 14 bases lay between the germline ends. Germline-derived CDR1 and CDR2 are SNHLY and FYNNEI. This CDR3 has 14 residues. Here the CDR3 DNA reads TGTGCCAGCAGTCAAACGGGGACCACTGAAAAACTGTTTTTT. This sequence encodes CASSQTGTTEKLFF.